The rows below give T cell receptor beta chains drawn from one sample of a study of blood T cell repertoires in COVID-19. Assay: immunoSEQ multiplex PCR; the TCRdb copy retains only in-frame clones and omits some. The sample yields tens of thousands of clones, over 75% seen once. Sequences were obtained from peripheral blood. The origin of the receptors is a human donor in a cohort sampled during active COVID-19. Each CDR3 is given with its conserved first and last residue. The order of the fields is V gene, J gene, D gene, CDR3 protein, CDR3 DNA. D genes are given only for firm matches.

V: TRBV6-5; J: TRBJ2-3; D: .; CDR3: CASREGGSRTDTQYF; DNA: TGTGCCAGCAGAGAGGGCGGATCGCGGACAGATACGCAGTATTTT
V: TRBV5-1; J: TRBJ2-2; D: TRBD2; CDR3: CASSLLTSGASTGELFF; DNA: TGCGCCAGCAGCTTATTGACTAGCGGGGCCAGCACCGGGGAGCTGTTTTTT
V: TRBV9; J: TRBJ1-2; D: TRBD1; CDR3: CASSPWDRDIYGYTF; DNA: TGTGCCAGCAGCCCCTGGGACAGGGATATCTATGGCTACACCTTC
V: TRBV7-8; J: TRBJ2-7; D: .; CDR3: CASSLWQGPTYEQYF; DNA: TGTGCCAGCAGCTTATGGCAGGGTCCCACCTACGAGCAGTACTTC
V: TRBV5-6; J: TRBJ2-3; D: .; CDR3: CASSLGVGTQYF; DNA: TGTGCCAGCAGCTTGGGAGTTGGTACGCAGTATTTT
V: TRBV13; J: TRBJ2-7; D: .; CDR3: CASSPGQGTRTEQYF; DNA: TGTGCCAGCAGCCCAGGACAGGGGACTAGAACCGAGCAGTACTTC
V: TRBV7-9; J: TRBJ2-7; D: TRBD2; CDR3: CASSPGLAAYEQYF; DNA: TGTGCCAGCAGTCCCGGACTAGCGGCCTACGAGCAGTACTTC
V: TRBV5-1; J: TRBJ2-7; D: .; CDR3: CASSLDLASAAYEQYF; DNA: TGCGCCAGCAGCTTGGATTTGGCTAGCGCCGCCTACGAGCAGTACTTC
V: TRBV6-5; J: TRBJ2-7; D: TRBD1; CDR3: CASSYLDYRGEQYF; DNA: TGTGCCAGCAGTTACCTAGACTACAGGGGCGAGCAGTACTTC
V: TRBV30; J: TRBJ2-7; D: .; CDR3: CAWSLMGGEQYF; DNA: TGTGCCTGGAGTCTTATGGGAGGCGAGCAGTACTTC
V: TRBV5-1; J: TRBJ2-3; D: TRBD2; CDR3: CASSPGLAGGVADTQYF; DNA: TGCGCCAGCAGCCCGGGACTAGCGGGAGGGGTCGCAGATACGCAGTATTTT
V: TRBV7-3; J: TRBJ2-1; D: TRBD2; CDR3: CASSLSLPGGPGGNEQFF; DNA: TGTGCCAGCAGCTTATCTCTTCCGGGGGGGCCAGGAGGCAATGAGCAGTTCTTC
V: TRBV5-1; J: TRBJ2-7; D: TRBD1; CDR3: CASSSRQGTYEQYF; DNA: TGCGCCAGCAGCTCCCGACAGGGAACCTACGAGCAGTACTTC
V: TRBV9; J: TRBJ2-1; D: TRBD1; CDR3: CASSGSGQSHNEQFF; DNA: TGTGCCAGCAGCGGATCGGGACAGTCCCACAATGAGCAGTTCTTC
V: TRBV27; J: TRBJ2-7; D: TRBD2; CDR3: CASSFGTTPSYEQYF; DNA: TGTGCCAGCAGTTTCGGGACTACCCCATCCTACGAGCAGTACTTC